The clone carrying this T cell receptor beta chain was detected a few times. Antigen unknown. This sample is part of a study of cytomegalovirus exposure and HLA in healthy donors. Study at large: Earlier, some 180 million T cells were analyzed, and some 120 million unique TCR beta sequences were found among them.

Germline V CDR1 and CDR2: WNHNN, SYGVQD (reference sequence). The CDR3 is 13 amino acids. Trimming stripped 6 bases from V and 0 bases from J, with 8 bases between. Regarding the study as a whole: Overall, approximately 180 TCR beta chains were annotated as cytomegalovirus-associated.

In the PCR, 60 Vbeta and 13 Jbeta primers were used. Generated by immunoSEQ multiplex PCR, the TCRdb table keeps only in-frame clones and is missing some. The table records some 130,000 clones, about three quarters of them present only once. The sequenced material came from PBMCs. This clonotype was obtained from a human donor in good health. V is TRBV10-1 and J is TRBJ1-1; tentatively, D is TRBD1 (6 bases). The CDR3 sequence: CASRDRMNTEAFF. CDR3 in DNA: TGCGCCAGCAGGGACAGAATGAACACTGAAGCTTTCTTT.